This TCR beta chain was observed in a study of blood T cell repertoires in COVID-19. About the study: Acute-phase and convalescent COVID-19 samples originated in the United States, Italy and Spain. The cDNA or gDNA used as material had been derived from T cells, B-cell-depleted T cells, or PBMCs.

The germline V gene encodes CDR1 ENHRY and CDR2 SYGVKD. There are 14 residues in the CDR3. V gave up 4 bases and J gave up 6 bases; unmatched junction bases: 5. Authors' analysis steps: Quantification of nucleated cells was approximated via reference gene primer amplification. TCRdb's table, derived via immunoSEQ multiplex PCR, lists solely in-frame clones and lacks some. V and J calls and clone size are given by that table; D and trimming were obtained from the DNA. The sample consists of 190,000 or so clones, about 83% of them appearing once. This clone was found once. The receptor's source is a woman aged 18 to 35 who had recovered from COVID-19. The rearrangement joins TRBV10-3 to TRBJ2-3; TRBD1 matches 9 bases. The sequenced sample was peripheral blood. As DNA, the CDR3 is TGTGCCATCAGTGGGACAGGGGTTCGGGATACGCAGTATTTT. Protein: CAISGTGVRDTQYF.